This TCR beta chain comes out of a study of TIL therapy for anti-PD-1-resistant metastatic lung cancer. The immunoSEQ assay was v3. Using immunoSEQ multiplex PCR, the repertoire was profiled, and TCRdb retains in-frame clones only, with some absent. The data show under 70,000 clones, 73% seen once. The time point denotes: pre-treatment sample, taken before nivolumab and TIL therapy. This receptor was identified in a person aged 25 to 80 with non-small cell lung cancer. The specimen comprised blood, sampled at baseline.

Written as DNA, the CDR3 is TGTGCCAGCAGGCGGCCGGGGACATCCTACGAGCAGTACTTC. Translating it yields CASRRPGTSYEQYF. The chain joins TRBV11-2 to TRBJ2-7; tentative D call: TRBD1 (6 bases). The CDR3 is 14 amino acids. The germline V gene encodes CDR1 SGHAT and CDR2 FQNNGV. The V end was cut by 6 bases, the J end by 1 base, with 13 bases between.